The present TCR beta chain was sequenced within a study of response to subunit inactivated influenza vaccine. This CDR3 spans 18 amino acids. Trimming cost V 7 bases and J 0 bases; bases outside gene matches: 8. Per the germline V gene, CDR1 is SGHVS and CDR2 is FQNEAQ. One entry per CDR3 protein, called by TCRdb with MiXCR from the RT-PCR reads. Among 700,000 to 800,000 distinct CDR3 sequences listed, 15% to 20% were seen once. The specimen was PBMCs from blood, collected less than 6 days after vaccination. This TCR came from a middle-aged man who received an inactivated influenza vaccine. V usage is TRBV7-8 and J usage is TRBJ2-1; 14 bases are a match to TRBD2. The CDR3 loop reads CASTRLAGGFSSYNEQFF. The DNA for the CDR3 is TGTGCCAGCACCCGACTAGCGGGGGGGTTTAGCTCCTACAATGAGCAGTTCTTC.